The rows below give T cell receptor beta chains drawn from one sample of a study of CXCR3-negative and CXCR3-positive naive CD8 T cells. TCRdb re-called the 5' RACE reads and catalogs CDR3 proteins one per entry, DNA excluded. This table lists roughly 55,000 distinct CDR3 sequences. The sample comprised naive CXCR3+ CD8+ T cells from blood. These receptors were collected from a human donor in good health. Some clones in this sample may be carry-over from other donors' samples. Both conserved end residues are part of each CDR3. Fields, in order: CDR3 length, J gene, V gene, CDR3 protein.

len: 15; j_gene: TRBJ2-7; v_gene: TRBV4-1; CDR3aa: CASSQEPDFSYEQYF
len: 15; j_gene: TRBJ2-5; v_gene: TRBV7-6; CDR3aa: CASGKPRVEWETQYF
len: 16; j_gene: TRBJ1-2; v_gene: TRBV28; CDR3aa: CASSLSRTGTGYGYTF
len: 14; j_gene: TRBJ2-7; v_gene: TRBV6-5; CDR3aa: CASSYSRAGNEQYF
len: 12; j_gene: TRBJ1-1; v_gene: TRBV11-2; CDR3aa: CASSLDQWKAFF
len: 14; j_gene: TRBJ2-7; v_gene: TRBV5-5; CDR3aa: CASSLAQGASEQYF
len: 15; j_gene: TRBJ2-3; v_gene: TRBV4-2; CDR3aa: CASTAGTSNPDTQYF
len: 15; j_gene: TRBJ2-1; v_gene: TRBV7-3; CDR3aa: CASSLQGFSYNEKFF
len: 18; j_gene: TRBJ2-1; v_gene: TRBV25-1; CDR3aa: CASSAPFALSGPYNEQFF
len: 13; j_gene: TRBJ1-1; v_gene: TRBV7-9; CDR3aa: CASSPATGPEAFF
len: 15; j_gene: TRBJ2-6; v_gene: TRBV4-3; CDR3aa: CASSQDRDGANVLTF
len: 15; j_gene: TRBJ1-2; v_gene: TRBV27; CDR3aa: CASSLASGGLGGYTF
len: 15; j_gene: TRBJ2-7; v_gene: TRBV4-2; CDR3aa: CASSQEWNRGNEQYF
len: 14; j_gene: TRBJ1-5; v_gene: TRBV12-3/TRBV12-4; CDR3aa: CASSFGGAYQPQHF
len: 14; j_gene: TRBJ2-1; v_gene: TRBV7-9; CDR3aa: CASSLVTSAGEQFF
len: 13; j_gene: TRBJ2-1; v_gene: TRBV20-1; CDR3aa: CSARVVRINEQFF
len: 13; j_gene: TRBJ1-2; v_gene: TRBV7-3; CDR3aa: CASSIDGSDGYTF